This paragraph reports one T cell receptor (beta chain). The data originate from a study of T cell changes during pregnancy in multiple sclerosis. TCRdb keeps only in-frame clones here, not all; method: immunoSEQ multiplex PCR. This sample has approximately 65,000 clones, with 90% to 97% found just once. The germline V gene encodes CDR1 SEHNR and CDR2 FQNEAQ (reference sequence). The ends lost 5 bases at V and 6 bases at J; junction bases unmatched: 9. The CDR3 is 14 amino acids. V usage is TRBV7-9 and J usage is TRBJ2-7; TRBD2 agrees at 8 bases. The sample here was CD8+ T cells from peripheral blood mononuclear cells, taken after pregnancy. The sequence came from a female donor with multiple sclerosis, enrolled in a pregnancy study. CDR3 sequence: CASSRVGAGGEQYF. CDR3 nucleotides: TGTGCCAGCAGCCGGGTGGGTGCGGGAGGCGAGCAGTACTTC.